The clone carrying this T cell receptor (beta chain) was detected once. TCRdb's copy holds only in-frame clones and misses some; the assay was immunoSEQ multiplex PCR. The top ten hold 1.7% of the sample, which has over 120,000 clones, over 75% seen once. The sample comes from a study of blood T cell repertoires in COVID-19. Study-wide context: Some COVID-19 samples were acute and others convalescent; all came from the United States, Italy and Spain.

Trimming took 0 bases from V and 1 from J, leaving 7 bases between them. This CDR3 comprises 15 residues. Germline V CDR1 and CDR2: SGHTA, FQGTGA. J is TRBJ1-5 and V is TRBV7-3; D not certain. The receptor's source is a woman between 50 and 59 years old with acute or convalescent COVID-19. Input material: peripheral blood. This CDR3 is CASSLTGGSNQPQHF. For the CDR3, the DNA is TGTGCCAGCAGCTTAACGGGAGGGAGCAATCAGCCCCAGCATTTT.